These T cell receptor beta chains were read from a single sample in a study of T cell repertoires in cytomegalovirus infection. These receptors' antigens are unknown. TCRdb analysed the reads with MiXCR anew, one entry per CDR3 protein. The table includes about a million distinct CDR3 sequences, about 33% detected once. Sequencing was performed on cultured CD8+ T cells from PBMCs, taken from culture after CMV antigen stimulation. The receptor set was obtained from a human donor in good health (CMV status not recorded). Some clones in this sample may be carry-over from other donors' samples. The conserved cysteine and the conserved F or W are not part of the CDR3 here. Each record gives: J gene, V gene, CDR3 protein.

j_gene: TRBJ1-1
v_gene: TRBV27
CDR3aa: ASSGGWTEAF

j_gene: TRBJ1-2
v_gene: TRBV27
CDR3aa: ASSFFGQRNSYGYT

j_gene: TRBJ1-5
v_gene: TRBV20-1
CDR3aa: SARGAEGVQPQH

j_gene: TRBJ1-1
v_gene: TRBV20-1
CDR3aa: SARRVGNPEAF

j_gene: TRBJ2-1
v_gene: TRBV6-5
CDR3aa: ASSYSGQGYNEQF

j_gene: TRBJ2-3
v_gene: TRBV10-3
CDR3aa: ATVSRDLPVAGGTDTQY

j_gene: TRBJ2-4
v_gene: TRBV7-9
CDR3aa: ASSPPPFDRAKNIQY

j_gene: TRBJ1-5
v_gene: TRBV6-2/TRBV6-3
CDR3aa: ASSYSNGDNVYIYSNQPQH

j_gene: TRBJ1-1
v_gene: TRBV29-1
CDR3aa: SEGHPEAF

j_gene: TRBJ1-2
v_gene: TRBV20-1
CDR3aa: SAVDRTGYT

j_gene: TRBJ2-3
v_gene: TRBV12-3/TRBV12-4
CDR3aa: ASRPLRWESTDTQY

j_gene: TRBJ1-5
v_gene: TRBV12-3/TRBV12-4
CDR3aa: ASSFGAADQPQH

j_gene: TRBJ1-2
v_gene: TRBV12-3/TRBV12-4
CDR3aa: ASSFIRTGLDYGYT

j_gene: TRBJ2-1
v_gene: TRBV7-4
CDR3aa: ASSFRDRPPPYNEQF

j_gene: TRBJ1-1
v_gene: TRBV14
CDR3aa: ASRAEGVTEAF

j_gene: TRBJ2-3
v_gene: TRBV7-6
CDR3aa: ASSQRGGDFTDTQY

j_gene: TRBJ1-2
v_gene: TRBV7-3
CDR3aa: ASSWNEFNYGYT

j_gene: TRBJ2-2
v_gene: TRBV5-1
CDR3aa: ASSFSGATNTGELF

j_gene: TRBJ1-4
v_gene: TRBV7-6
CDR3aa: ASSLVRGATNEKLF

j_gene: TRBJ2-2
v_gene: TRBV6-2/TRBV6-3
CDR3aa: ATLQDTGELF

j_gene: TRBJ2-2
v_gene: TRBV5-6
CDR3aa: ASSPWGDTGELF

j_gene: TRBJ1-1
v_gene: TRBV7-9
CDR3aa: GDPEAF

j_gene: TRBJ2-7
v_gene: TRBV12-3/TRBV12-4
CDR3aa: ASSLAWRGDRSNEQY

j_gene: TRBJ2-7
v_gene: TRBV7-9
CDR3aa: AGRTGDSYEQY

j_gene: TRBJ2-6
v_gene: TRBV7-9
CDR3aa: ASSLSSLGRPSGANVLT

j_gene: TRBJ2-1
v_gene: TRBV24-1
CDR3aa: ATSDFRGGHYEQF

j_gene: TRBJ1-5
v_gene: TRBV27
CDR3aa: ASSLHQAGNQPQH

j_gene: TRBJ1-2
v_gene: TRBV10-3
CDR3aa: AIKEAGQEAYGYT

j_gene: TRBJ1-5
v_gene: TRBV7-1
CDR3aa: ASSRQGPQH

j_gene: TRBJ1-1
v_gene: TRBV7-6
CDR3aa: ASSSWTGENTEAF

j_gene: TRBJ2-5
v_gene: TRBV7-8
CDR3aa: ASSPLQETQY

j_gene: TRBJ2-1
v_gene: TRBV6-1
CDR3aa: ASSLTWKARDEQF

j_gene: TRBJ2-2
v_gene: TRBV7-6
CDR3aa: ASSLRGAATGELF

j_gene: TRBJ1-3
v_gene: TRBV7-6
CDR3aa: ASSPTQTGSGNTIY

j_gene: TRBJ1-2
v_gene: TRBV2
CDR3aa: ARLRPAYGYT

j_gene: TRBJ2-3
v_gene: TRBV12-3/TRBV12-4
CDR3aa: ATLGGSTDTQY

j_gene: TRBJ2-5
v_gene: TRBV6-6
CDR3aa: ASSYSVRGVGRQETQY

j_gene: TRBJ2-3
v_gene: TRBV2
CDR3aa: AIRGQEGTDTQY

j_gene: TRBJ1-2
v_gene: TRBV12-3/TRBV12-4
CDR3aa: ASSLGGKGYGYT

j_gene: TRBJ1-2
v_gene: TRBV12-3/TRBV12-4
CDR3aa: ASSLRVGLNYGYT

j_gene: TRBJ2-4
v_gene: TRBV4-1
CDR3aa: ASSLRNLAKNIQY

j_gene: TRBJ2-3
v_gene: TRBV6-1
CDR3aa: ASGPEAPEGPDTQY

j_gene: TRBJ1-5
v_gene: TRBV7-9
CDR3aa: ASSLAGQPQH

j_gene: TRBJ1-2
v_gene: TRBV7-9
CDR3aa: ASSPPGRANYGYT

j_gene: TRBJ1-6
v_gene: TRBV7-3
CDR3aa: ASSFLAGDNSPLH

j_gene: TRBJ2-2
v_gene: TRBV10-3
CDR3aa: ATGSNTGELF

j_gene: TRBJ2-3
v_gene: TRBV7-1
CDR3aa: VSRYRDPSTDTQY